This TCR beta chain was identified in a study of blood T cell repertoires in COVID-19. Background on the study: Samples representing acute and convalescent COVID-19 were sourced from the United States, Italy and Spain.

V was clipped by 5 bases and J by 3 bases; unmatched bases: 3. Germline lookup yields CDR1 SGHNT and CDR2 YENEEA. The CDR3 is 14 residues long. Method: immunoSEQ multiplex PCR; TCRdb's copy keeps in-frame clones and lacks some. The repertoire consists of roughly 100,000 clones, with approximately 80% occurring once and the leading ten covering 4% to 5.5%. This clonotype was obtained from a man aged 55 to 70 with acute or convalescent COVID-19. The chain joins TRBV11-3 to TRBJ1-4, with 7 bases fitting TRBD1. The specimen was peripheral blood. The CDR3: CASSPGTANEKLFF. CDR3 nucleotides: TGTGCCAGCAGCCCCGGGACAGCTAATGAAAAACTGTTTTTT.